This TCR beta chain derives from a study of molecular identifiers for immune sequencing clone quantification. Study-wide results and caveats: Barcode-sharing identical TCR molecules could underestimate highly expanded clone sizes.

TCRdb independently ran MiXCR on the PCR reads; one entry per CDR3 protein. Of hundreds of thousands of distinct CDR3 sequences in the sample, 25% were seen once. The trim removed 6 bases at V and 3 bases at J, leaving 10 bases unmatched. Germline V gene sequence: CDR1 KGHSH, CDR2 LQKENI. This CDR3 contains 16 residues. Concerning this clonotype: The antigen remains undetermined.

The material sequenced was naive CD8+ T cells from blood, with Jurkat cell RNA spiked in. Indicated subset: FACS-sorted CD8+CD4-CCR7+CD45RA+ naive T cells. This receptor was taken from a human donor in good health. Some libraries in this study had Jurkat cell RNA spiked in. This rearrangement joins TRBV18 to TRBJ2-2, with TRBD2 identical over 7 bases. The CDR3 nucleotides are TGTGCCAGCTCTGGTCAGGCGGGAGTCGACACCGGGGAGCTGTTTTTT. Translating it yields CASSGQAGVDTGELFF.